The 13 T cell receptor beta chains presented below share a single source sample, sequenced in a study of T cells after yellow fever vaccination. TCRdb recomputed calls from the 5' RACE reads with MiXCR, one row per CDR3 protein. The repertoire holds roughly 330,000 distinct CDR3 sequences, with about 4% as singletons. Source: PBMCs, taken 5 days after the yellow fever booster vaccination. These receptor sequences come from a man aged 18 to 30 who received the YFV17D yellow fever vaccine.

The sample holds a few counts of this clonotype. V and J are TRBV7-6 and TRBJ2-3, with D maybe TRBD2 (6 bases). Germline V gene lookup returns CDR1 SGHVS and CDR2 FNYEAQ. Trimming removed 8 bases at V and 1 base at J, with 10 bases between. This CDR3 contains 13 residues. CDR3 nucleotide sequence: TGTGCCAGCGACGGGGGTGGCACAGATACGCAGTATTTT. As protein: CASDGGGTDTQYF.

The chain recombines TRBV5-4 with TRBJ2-2; 7 nucleotides match TRBD1. Trimming cost V 0 bases and J 7 bases; bases outside gene matches: 6. CDR1 and CDR2 from the germline V gene are SGHNT and YYREEE (reference sequence). There are 15 residues in the CDR3. The CDR3, as DNA: TGTGCCAGCAGCTTGGTTGAGGGGGCATTCGGGGAGCTGTTTTTT. This translates into CASSLVEGAFGELFF.

The rearrangement joins TRBV5-1 to TRBJ2-5; the D gene is possibly TRBD2 (6 bases). Germline CDR1 reads SGHRS; CDR2 reads YFSETQ. CDR3 length equals 14 residues. Trimming left V 6 bases short and J 3 bases short, with 15 bases between. In DNA form, the CDR3 reads TGCGCCAGCACGTCGGGACTGCGGGAAGAGACCCAGTACTTC. Protein: CASTSGLREETQYF.

This clonotype was detected only a few times. V gene TRBV4-1 combines with J gene TRBJ2-6; D might be TRBD1 (6 bases). Between the trimmed V and J ends, which lost 3 bases and 4 bases, there was a span of 19 bases. In germline, CDR1 is MGHRA, CDR2 YSYEKL. The CDR3 is 18 residues long. CDR3 region: CASSQGSTGPTGANVLTF. In nucleotides, the CDR3 is TGCGCCAGCAGCCAGGGATCGACAGGCCCAACCGGGGCCAACGTCCTGACTTTC.

This clonotype has only a few counts. The chain employs TRBV7-3 and TRBJ2-1; 7 bases map to TRBD2. The ends lost 5 bases at V and 0 bases at J; junction bases unmatched: 7. Germline V lookup: CDR1 SGHTA, CDR2 FQGTGA. The CDR3 loop spans 16 amino acids. Written as DNA, the CDR3 is TGTGCCAGCAGCATAGGCGGGGGAAGCTCCTACAATGAGCAGTTCTTC. Translating gives CASSIGGGSSYNEQFF.

This clonotype occurred a few times. V usage is TRBV20-1 and J usage is TRBJ2-1; maybe TRBD1 (6 bases). V lost 3 bases and J 4 bases, leaving 10 bases between the germline ends. The CDR3 extends over 13 amino acids. From germline, CDR1 is DFQATT and CDR2 SNEGSKA (reference sequence). This chain's CDR3 is CSARWDTYNEQFF. DNA for the CDR3: TGCAGTGCTAGGTGGGACACTTACAATGAGCAGTTCTTC.

This clonotype was counted between two and nine times. J is TRBJ2-5 and V is TRBV5-1; D assignment may be TRBD1 or TRBD2 (5 bases each). V gave up 4 bases and J gave up 9 bases, with 25 bases separating them. From germline, CDR1 is SGHRS and CDR2 YFSETQ. The CDR3 runs 16 residues. The CDR3 sequence: CASSLLTGTQSGAQYF. The CDR3 region has the DNA TGCGCCAGCAGCCTACTCACCGGGACCCAATCTGGGGCCCAGTACTTC.

This clonotype turned up a few times. This chain connects TRBV29-1 to TRBJ2-3; perhaps D is TRBD1 or TRBD2 (5 bases each). Trimming stripped 6 bases from V and 0 bases from J, with 25 bases between. Germline CDR1 SQVTM, CDR2 ANQGSEA. The CDR3 runs to 18 residues. The CDR3 spells CSVFDAAGAKFSTDTQYF. In DNA, the CDR3 is TGCAGCGTGTTCGATGCGGCCGGGGCGAAATTTAGCACAGATACGCAGTATTTT.

This clonotype occurred many times. The rearrangement uses TRBV7-9 and TRBJ2-6, with 10 bases lining up with TRBD1. CDR3 length: 17 amino acids. Germline V gene data show CDR1 as SEHNR and CDR2 as FQNEAQ (reference sequence). With V trimmed by 0 bases and J by 2 bases, 1 base remained unmatched. The CDR3 sequence is CASSLATGGTGANVLTF. The CDR3 DNA reads TGTGCCAGCAGCTTAGCGACAGGGGGCACTGGGGCCAACGTCCTGACTTTC.

This clonotype was found many times. The chain couples TRBV7-2 to TRBJ1-6; D is uncertain. CDR1 is SGHTA and CDR2 is FQGNSA in the germline V gene. Trimming pared 3 bases from V and 3 bases from J, leaving 18 bases between. The CDR3 loop spans 18 amino acids. The CDR3 is CASSFYDLERGYNSPLHF. The CDR3 DNA sequence: TGTGCCAGCAGCTTTTATGATCTGGAACGCGGCTATAATTCACCCCTCCACTTT.

The V gene is TRBV10-2, the J gene TRBJ2-5; 9 nucleotides match TRBD2. CDR3 length: 16 residues. Trimming removed 0 bases from V and 5 bases from J; junction bases left unmatched: 7. The germline V gene has CDR1 WSHSY and CDR2 SAAADI. The CDR3 region has the DNA TGCGCCAGCAGTGAGTCGAAAGTAGCGGGGGAGGAGACCCAGTACTTC. Its protein product is CASSESKVAGEETQYF.

This chain links TRBV27 with TRBJ1-1; the match to TRBD1 covers 9 bases. V was clipped by 0 bases and J by 7 bases; unmatched bases: 0. The CDR3 totals 13 residues. Germline lookup yields CDR1 MNHEY and CDR2 SMNVEV (reference sequence). The CDR3 protein is CASSLSGQGEAFF. DNA of the CDR3: TGTGCCAGCAGTTTATCGGGACAGGGTGAAGCTTTCTTT.

This clonotype was detected ten times or more. The chain uses TRBV7-3 and TRBJ1-5, with D tentatively TRBD1 (6 bases). Trimming left V 2 bases short and J 3 bases short, with 11 bases between. The CDR3 length is 15 residues. The germline V gene encodes CDR1 SGHTA and CDR2 FQGTGA. CDR3 coding DNA: TGTGCCAGCAGCTTAGTAGGGGGGCTCAATCAGCCCCAGCATTTT. Encoded protein: CASSLVGGLNQPQHF.